This TCR beta chain was identified during a study of cytomegalovirus exposure and HLA in healthy donors. The CDR3 has 15 residues. The germline CDR1 and CDR2 sequences are LNHNV and YYDKDF (reference sequence). Trimming took off 4 bases at V and 0 bases at J, with 11 bases between the two ends. The PCR used 60 Vbeta and 13 Jbeta primers. Sequencing used immunoSEQ multiplex PCR; TCRdb keeps in-frame clones, though not all of them. The sample lists some 180,000 clones, 75% to 85% seen once, with around 1.5% in the top ten. The clonotype was recovered from a man aged 18 to 35 in good health and CMV-seronegative. The material sequenced was PBMCs. The genes are TRBV15 and TRBJ2-3; perhaps TRBD2 as D (6 bases). The CDR3 DNA follows: TGTGCCACCAGCATTGCGGCGGGGAGCACAGATACGCAGTATTTT. Translated, it gives CATSIAAGSTDTQYF.